This TCR beta chain is drawn from a study of blood T cell repertoires in COVID-19. Clones were read by immunoSEQ multiplex PCR, and TCRdb kept only the in-frame ones, dropping some. The profile shows 250,000 or so clones, more than 80% of them singletons. The table lists this clone with a few counts. Each participant's cohort was designated according to participant-reported clinical history. The CDR3 is 13 residues long. From germline, CDR1 is MDHEN and CDR2 SYDVKM. Between the trimmed V and J ends, which lost 5 bases and 5 bases, there was a span of 9 bases. This sequence joins TRBV28 and TRBJ2-2; D not certain. The sequenced material came from PBMCs or T cells enriched from blood (not recorded which). The receptor comes from a middle-aged man who had been exposed to COVID-19. The CDR3 region is CASSPGWTGELFF. The CDR3 bases are TGTGCCAGCAGTCCCGGGTGGACCGGGGAGCTGTTTTTT.